The T cell receptor (beta chain) under discussion was sequenced for a study of OX40 agonist ivuxolimab in advanced cancers. Broader study findings: Partial responders receiving 0.1-3.0 mg/kg showed among the lowest clonal expansion. Clonal expansion from baseline to week 6 occurred in both CD4+ and CD8+ T cells. It was not determined which antigens were specifically recognized by the peripheral T cells that had undergone clonal expansion.

About this clone: Its antigen is not known.

Sequencing used immunoSEQ multiplex PCR; TCRdb keeps in-frame clones, though not all of them. The sample contains 40,000 or so clones, about 90% of which appear only once. The study sampled blood at baseline, cycle 4 day 1, and cycle 7 day 1. This CDR3 has 14 amino acids. V lost 3 bases and J lost 5, with 11 bases in between. Germline V gene data show CDR1 as LNHNV and CDR2 as YYDKDF (reference sequence). The sequencing here drew on CD4+ or CD8+ T cells sorted from blood, taken in a trial of the OX40 agonist ivuxolimab. This chain connects TRBV15 to TRBJ2-1, with a weak D call TRBD2 (5 bases). This clonotype was sampled from an adult with an advanced solid tumor such as melanoma, head and neck, liver or kidney cancer. The chain's CDR3 is CATSSEGPDNEQFF. The CDR3 DNA reads as TGTGCCACCAGCAGTGAGGGCCCAGACAATGAGCAGTTCTTC.